This T cell receptor (beta chain) was recorded in a study of T cell responses to AZD1222 COVID-19 vaccine (dated by TCRdb to about 2021). Regarding the complete study: AZD1222 recipients whose second dose came at about 4 weeks and those whose second dose came at about 12 weeks were combined into one group, since spike-specific TCR depth and breadth did not differ between the two schedules. A total of 233 trial participants underwent TCR sequencing, of whom around 210 had received two doses of AZD1222 and about 25 had received two doses of the MenACWY control vaccine. Trial participants were enrolled by age into 18-55, 56-69 and 70-plus year subgroups, with roughly 150, 30 and 60 TCR-sequenced participants respectively. What the study reported, not specific to this receptor: Conclusions about previously exposed vaccinees are limited because only six or seven AZD1222 recipients were SARS-CoV-2 seropositive at baseline. Because no day 14 peak-response samples were available, the repertoires could be characterized only after the peak T cell response. Participants were mostly white British, with more females than males. The authors suggested clonal diversity may have been underestimated. A significant rise in spike-specific TCR breadth and depth was observed after two AZD1222 doses relative to day 0 and relative to MenACWY recipients. Reportedly, close to half of the unique spike-specific TCRs recognized epitopes lying outside the regions that are mutated in the B.1.351 and B.1.1.7 variants. The 56-69-year group was small, and its depth increase did not reach significance, likely because of low power. The vaccine-associated CD4 TCRs covered the entire spike protein, and the dominant responses fell in regions 160-218 and 743-854.

The germline V gene yields ENHRY for CDR1 and SYGVKD for CDR2. The CDR3 sequence holds 17 residues, the cysteine and phenylalanine included. The DNA shown is the 51-base CDR3, in frame from base 1. The junction shows trimming of 2 bases on V and 5 bases on J, plus 19 bases between the germline ends. The intended sense of this specimen's time point label: baseline before first vaccination. Samples from vaccinated people were obtained from the UK trials COV001 and COV002, which included a single-blind randomized controlled phase 2/3 trial of AZD1222 (ChAdOx1 nCoV-19) in healthy adults. For TCRbeta chain sequencing, PBMC samples were collected from trial participants at day 0 and at day 28 after the second dose. With regard to this clone: Its antigen target is currently unknown. No much larger clone exists at a distance of one base, and base qualities are not known.

The CDR3 regions of human TCRbeta chains were subjected to immunosequencing. Per the authors' processing: TCRs in the repertoires were compared against a reference library of SARS-CoV-2-specific TCRs that had been generated with the MIRA antigen-specificity platform. Breadth meant the fraction of unique TCRs that were SARS-CoV-2-associated, whereas depth meant the fraction of total T cells that were SARS-CoV-2-associated. Using the MIRA data, each spike-specific TCR was assigned both to the spike region to which the TCR was reactive and to a CD4 or CD8 class. Log10-transformed breadth and depth values were compared by one-way ANOVA with Sidak's multiple comparisons tests. This immuneACCESS table, as held by TCRdb, lists in-frame sequences with V and J called but not all clones. Of the missing ones, under half trace to an unresolved V gene in checked studies; the others have no known cause. The V and J calls and clone size are taken from that table; D and trimming were inferred from the DNA. For this sample the table gives more than 150,000 clones, of which around 92% were detected only once. The ten biggest clones cover more than 9% of the sample.

The input for sequencing was peripheral blood, taken on day 0 of AZD1222 vaccination. Here the chain combines TRBV10-3 and TRBJ2-4; a tentative D match to TRBD2 spans 6 bases. This sequence was found in an adult in good health. The bases are TGTGCCATCAGTGAGGGCGGTTGGGGGGTAGGGGAAAACATTCAGTACTTC. Its product reads: CAISEGGWGVGENIQYF.